The 14 T cell receptor beta chains below were found in one sample sequenced in a study of T cell responses to AZD1222 COVID-19 vaccine. Repertoires were generated with immunoSEQ multiplex PCR, while TCRdb's copy carries only in-frame clones and drops some. Here the sample spans approximately 140,000 clones, about 90% being singletons. Sequenced here: peripheral blood, sampled 28 days after the second dose of the MenACWY control vaccine. Receptor source: an adult who received the MenACWY meningococcal vaccine as a control.

The rearrangement joins TRBV6-5 to TRBJ1-2; the D is unclear. Trimming left V 7 bases short and J 2 bases short, with 8 bases between. The germline gives CDR1 MNHEY, CDR2 SVGAGI. The CDR3 is 12 residues long. The CDR3 nucleotides read TGTGCCAGCAACGGAGGGAACTATGGCTACACCTTC. Its translation: CASNGGNYGYTF.

The chain links TRBV6-2 or TRBV6-3 to TRBJ1-1, with 10 bases fitting TRBD1. Looked up from germline, CDR1 is MNHEY and CDR2 is SVGEGT. V gave up 4 bases and J gave up 4 bases; unmatched junction bases: 6. The CDR3 extends over 15 amino acids. This chain's CDR3 is CASSSPGQGFTEAFF. In nucleotides, the CDR3 is TGTGCCAGCAGTTCACCGGGACAGGGGTTCACTGAAGCTTTCTTT.

The gene calls are TRBV29-1 and TRBJ2-2; 13 nucleotides align to TRBD2. This CDR3 has 17 residues. Germline V CDR1 and CDR2: SQVTM, ANQGSEA. Trimming took 4 bases from V and 0 from J; bases not matched to a gene: 5. The CDR3 spells CSVVRTSGGANTGELFF. DNA of the CDR3: TGCAGCGTTGTACGGACTAGCGGGGGCGCGAACACCGGGGAGCTGTTTTTT.

This clone was seen just once. V usage is TRBV28 and J usage is TRBJ2-3; D call uncertain. The V end was cut by 6 bases, the J end by 5 bases, with 9 bases between. The CDR3 totals 12 residues. Germline values: CDR1 MDHEN, CDR2 SYDVKM. The CDR3 coding sequence is TGTGCCAGCAGCCAATTGAAAGATACGCAGTATTTT. This gives the protein CASSQLKDTQYF.

V usage is TRBV28 and J usage is TRBJ2-5, with 10 bases lining up with TRBD1. Germline CDR1 reads MDHEN; CDR2 reads SYDVKM. With 5 bases clipped from V and 5 bases from J, the junction kept 8 bases outside the gene matches. The CDR3 length is 15 residues. The CDR3 sequence: CASSRPGQGFETQYF. CDR3 nucleotides: TGTGCCAGCAGTAGACCGGGACAGGGGTTTGAGACCCAGTACTTC.

The chain combines TRBV7-9 with TRBJ2-1; a possible D gene is TRBD2 (7 bases). The CDR3 totals 15 residues. Trimming pared 10 bases from V and 3 bases from J, leaving 19 bases between. Germline V gene data show CDR1 as SEHNR and CDR2 as FQNEAQ (reference sequence). CDR3 coding DNA: TGTGCCAACCAGGCGTTAGGGGGGGACTACAATGAGCAGTTCTTC. This gives the protein CANQALGGDYNEQFF.

The CDR3 DNA reads as TGTGCCACCAGCAGAGTTGTCCCGGGCACCGGGGAGCTGTTTTTT. Its translation: CATSRVVPGTGELFF. The J gene is TRBJ2-2, the V gene TRBV15; D gene uncertain. The V end was cut by 1 base, the J end by 4 bases, with 10 bases between. This CDR3 region has 15 residues. Germline loops: CDR1 LNHNV, CDR2 YYDKDF (reference sequence).

The table lists this clone with a few counts. CDR3 in DNA: TGTGCCAGTAGCCCTCTCCCCGGGGCGGGCACAGATACGCAGTATTTT. Protein product: CASSPLPGAGTDTQYF. V usage is TRBV19 and J usage is TRBJ2-3; D tentatively fits TRBD1 or TRBD2 (5 bases each). V lost 6 bases, J lost 1 base, and 17 bases lay in between. This CDR3 comprises 16 residues. In germline, CDR1 is LNHDA, CDR2 SQIVND (reference sequence).

V is TRBV3-1 (or the pseudogene TRBV3-2) and J is TRBJ2-4, with D perhaps assigned TRBD1 or TRBD2 (6 bases each). Germline CDR1 and CDR2: LGHDT and YNNKEL (reference sequence). V shed 1 base and J shed 9 bases, with 19 bases lying between them. The CDR3 covers 16 residues. The CDR3 coding sequence is TGTGCCAGCAGCCAAGTGGTGACGGGGGCCCTCTCCATTCAGTACTTC. Protein product: CASSQVVTGALSIQYF.

The chain recombines TRBV6-2 or TRBV6-3 with TRBJ2-2, with 9 bases matching TRBD2. The CDR3 spans 16 residues. The junction had 8 bases not matched to a gene; V was cut back by 5 bases and J by 4 bases. Germline V lookup: CDR1 MNHEY, CDR2 SVGEGT. CDR3 sequence (DNA): TGTGCCAGCAGTCCGCTAGCGGGACTTTCCACCGGGGAGCTGTTTTTT. It encodes CASSPLAGLSTGELFF.

The chain has TRBV7-6 and TRBJ1-1; D is unresolved. Looked up from germline, CDR1 is SGHVS and CDR2 is FNYEAQ. V gave up 2 bases and J gave up 7 bases, with 11 bases separating them. The CDR3 totals 13 residues. The CDR3 region is CASSLSLRGEAFF. CDR3 DNA: TGTGCCAGCAGCTTAAGCCTCCGGGGTGAAGCTTTCTTT.

The V and J genes are TRBV28 and TRBJ2-2; 9 nucleotides line up with TRBD1. Germline-derived CDR1 and CDR2 are MDHEN and SYDVKM. Unmatched junction bases numbered 2, after V lost 6 bases and J lost 6 bases. The CDR3 totals 13 residues. The CDR3 bases are TGTGCCAGCAGAAGACAGGGGGCCGGGGAGCTGTTTTTT. Translation gives CASRRQGAGELFF.

The genes are TRBV5-6 and TRBJ1-4; weak D call: TRBD1 (5 bases). V lost 1 base and J 6 bases, leaving 19 bases between the germline ends. This CDR3 comprises 17 residues. Germline lookup yields CDR1 SGHDT and CDR2 YYEEEE. CDR3 in DNA: TGTGCCAGCAGCTTGTTCAGGGTTGGTTTTTCGGATGAAAAACTGTTTTTT. Translation gives CASSLFRVGFSDEKLFF.

The rearrangement links TRBV9 to TRBJ2-7, with D perhaps TRBD1 (6 bases). V was pared by 1 base and J by 2 bases, with 13 bases between. The CDR3 is 15 amino acids. Per the germline V gene, CDR1 is SGDLS and CDR2 is YYNGEE. The CDR3 nucleotides are TGTGCCAGCAGCGTACTTGGGGACACTCCCTACGAGCAGTACTTC. Amino acid sequence: CASSVLGDTPYEQYF.